By share of the sample, the clone carrying this T cell receptor (gamma chain) is large. Its specificity is not known. The sample holds other DNA sequences that translate to the same CDR3. Germline V CDR1 and CDR2: VTNTFY, YDVSTARD (reference sequence). V lost 5 bases to trimming and J lost 3 bases; unmatched junction nucleotides: 1. The CDR3 runs to 11 residues. Gammadelta T cells were flow-sorted from PBMC into Vgamma9/Vdelta2+ and Vdelta2-negative populations for bulk analysis. The data were taken from a study of γδ T cells in repeated Plasmodium falciparum infection. Study context: Over about 600 days, donors received four mosquito-bite P. falciparum NF54 infections. Some Malian samples span acute malaria episodes; others come from no-transmission periods.

Sequencing covered both gamma and delta TCR chains per sample. TCRdb re-called the multiplex PCR reads through CATT. The sample has 12,000 to 15,000 gamma-chain clones, about 1.5% seen once. General observations from the study: Vgamma9/Vdelta2+ T cells showed a stable polyclonal repertoire with shared TCRgamma sequences.

V and J are TRGV3 and TRGJ1 or TRGJ2. The source material was gamma-delta T cells from blood. This TCR derives from a pool of human donors (malaria-infected and uninfected, not separated). The CDR3 region is CATWVYYKKLF. CDR3 sequence (DNA): TGTGCCACCTGGGTTTATTATAAGAAACTCTTT.